This TCR beta chain was retrieved from a study of blood T cell repertoires in COVID-19. In the original processing: Using reference gene primer amplification, nucleated cell counts were estimated. Generated by immunoSEQ multiplex PCR, the TCRdb table keeps only in-frame clones and is missing some. That table is the source of V, J and clone size, and D and trimming were worked out from the DNA. In the table there are over 300,000 clones, roughly 85% of which are singletons. The germline gives CDR1 GTSNPN, CDR2 SVGIG (reference sequence). Losses at the gene ends were 3 bases for V and 2 bases for J; bases not matched to a gene: 7. The CDR3 has 15 amino acids.

The chain recombines TRBV30 with TRBJ1-5, with 7 bases that match TRBD1. The receptor's source is a human donor in a cohort sampled during active COVID-19. The sequencing input was peripheral blood. The CDR3 here is CAWRPYRGRNQPQHF. The CDR3, as DNA: TGTGCCTGGAGACCCTACAGGGGTCGCAATCAGCCCCAGCATTTT.